Listed below are T cell receptor beta chains from one sample, sequenced in a study of T cells in localized non-small cell lung cancer. The data were produced by immunoSEQ multiplex PCR, yet TCRdb's version contains in-frame clones alone and is incomplete. The sample contains about 78,000 clones, 84% of which appear only once. This material consisted of peripheral blood, taken before any cancer treatment. These receptors all come from a man aged 35-69 years with stage I lung adenocarcinoma. Each CDR3 is given with its conserved first and last residue. The order of the fields is D gene, J gene, V gene, clone size, CDR3 protein, CDR3 DNA. A D gene is named only where the DNA matches it firmly. Some rows mark clone size as missing; the rest say once, few, many or name a class of expanded clone.

>-|TRBJ1-2|TRBV6-5|-
CASSYWGGSGYGYTF
TGTGCCAGCAGTTACTGGGGGGGTTCTGGCTATGGCTACACCTTC
>TRBD1|TRBJ1-2|TRBV6-5|-
CASRTTQGGDYGYTF
TGTGCCAGCAGAACTACCCAGGGGGGTGACTATGGCTACACCTTC
>-|TRBJ2-7|TRBV18|-
CASSRVSYEQYF
TGTGCCAGCTCACGGGTCTCCTACGAGCAGTACTTC
>-|TRBJ2-5|TRBV9|-
CASSGSARQETQYF
TGTGCCAGCAGCGGCAGCGCCCGACAAGAGACCCAGTACTTC
>TRBD2|TRBJ2-7|TRBV5-1|-
CASSLNRDYSYEQYF
TGCGCCAGCAGCTTAAACCGGGACTACTCCTACGAGCAGTACTTC
>-|TRBJ1-1|TRBV30|-
CAWSVVQGLGTEAFF
TGTGCCTGGAGTGTAGTGCAGGGGCTTGGCACTGAAGCTTTCTTT
>-|TRBJ1-2|TRBV30|-
CAWSDRLAYGYTF
TGTGCCTGGAGTGACAGGCTGGCCTATGGCTACACCTTC
>-|TRBJ2-3|TRBV27|-
CASRRTADTQYF
TGTGCCAGCCGACGAACGGCGGATACGCAGTATTTT
>TRBD1|TRBJ2-3|TRBV5-6|-
CASSYGTGGAADTQYF
TGTGCCAGCAGCTATGGGACAGGGGGCGCGGCAGATACGCAGTATTTT
>TRBD2|TRBJ2-1|TRBV7-2|-
CASSFGGGAREQFF
TGTGCCAGCAGCTTTGGCGGGGGGGCCCGGGAGCAGTTCTTC
>-|TRBJ2-2|TRBV7-9|-
CASVPLLVDLRKTGELFF
TGTGCCAGCGTCCCATTACTAGTCGACCTCCGCAAGACCGGGGAGCTGTTTTTT
>-|TRBJ2-5|TRBV5-1|-
CASSRGHKETQYF
TGCGCCAGCAGCAGAGGACACAAAGAGACCCAGTACTTC
>-|TRBJ2-1|TRBV11-2|-
CASRGGSSYNEQFF
TGTGCCAGCAGAGGGGGGAGCTCCTACAATGAGCAGTTCTTC
>TRBD1|TRBJ2-5|TRBV7-7|-
CASSRTGETQYF
TGTGCTAGCAGCCGGACAGGGGAGACCCAGTACTTC
>TRBD2|TRBJ2-7|TRBV4-1|-
CASSQALAGAPYEQYF
TGCGCCAGCAGCCAAGCACTAGCGGGAGCCCCCTACGAGCAGTACTTC
>TRBD2|TRBJ2-2|TRBV5-4|-
CASSFASGGPNTGELFF
TGTGCCAGCAGCTTCGCTAGCGGGGGCCCGAACACCGGGGAGCTGTTTTTT
>-|TRBJ2-5|TRBV5-5|once
CASSPSGAREETQYF
TGTGCCAGCAGCCCCTCCGGAGCCAGGGAAGAGACCCAGTACTTC
>TRBD1|TRBJ2-6|TRBV7-8|-
CASSPRDRYSSGANVLTF
TGTGCCAGCAGCCCCCGGGACAGGTATAGCTCTGGGGCCAACGTCCTGACTTTC
>-|TRBJ2-5|TRBV2|-
CASSGSQNQETQYF
TGTGCCAGCAGTGGGTCCCAGAACCAAGAGACCCAGTACTTC
>-|TRBJ1-2|TRBV9|-
CASSVAGASNYGYTF
TGTGCCAGCAGCGTAGCAGGCGCTTCTAACTATGGCTACACCTTC
>-|TRBJ2-1|TRBV7-3|-
CASSLEGGYNEQFF
TGTGCCAGCAGCTTAGAAGGGGGCTACAATGAGCAGTTCTTC
>-|TRBJ1-2|TRBV27|-
CASSQQGSYGYTF
TGTGCCAGCAGCCAACAGGGTAGCTATGGCTACACCTTC
>TRBD1|TRBJ1-1|TRBV11-2|-
CASKQGLNPEAFF
TGTGCCAGCAAACAGGGGTTAAACCCTGAAGCTTTCTTT
>-|TRBJ2-4|TRBV28|-
CASSLRPPGENIQYF
TGTGCCAGCAGTTTAAGGCCCCCTGGGGAAAACATTCAGTACTTC
>-|TRBJ2-7|TRBV5-5|-
CASSSEGKGLSYEQYF
TGTGCCAGCAGCTCTGAGGGTAAGGGCCTGTCGTACGAGCAGTACTTC
>TRBD1|TRBJ1-2|TRBV15|-
CATSREGQGSYGYTF
TGTGCCACCAGCAGAGAGGGACAGGGCAGCTATGGCTACACCTTC
>-|TRBJ1-1|TRBV9|-
CASSRENTEAFF
TGTGCCAGCAGCAGGGAGAACACTGAAGCTTTCTTT
>-|TRBJ1-2|TRBV5-6|-
CASSDGGLYGYTF
TGTGCCAGCAGCGATGGGGGGCTCTACGGCTACACCTTC
>TRBD1|TRBJ2-5|TRBV19|-
CASSRTRTGAQRETQYF
TGTGCCAGTAGTAGGACAAGGACAGGAGCTCAAAGAGAGACCCAGTACTTC
>-|TRBJ2-3|TRBV18|-
CASSPLASTSTDTQYF
TGTGCCAGCTCACCACTAGCGAGCACTAGCACAGATACGCAGTATTTT
>TRBD1|TRBJ2-7|TRBV27|once
CASSLGQGAYSYEQYF
TGTGCCAGCAGTTTAGGGCAGGGGGCGTACTCCTACGAGCAGTACTTC
>-|TRBJ2-7|TRBV11-2|-
CASSLDPGGASEQYF
TGTGCCAGCAGCTTAGATCCAGGAGGCGCATCCGAGCAGTACTTC
>TRBD2|TRBJ2-7|TRBV19|-
CASSIGSGRSVEQYF
TGTGCCAGTAGTATAGGAAGCGGGAGGAGTGTCGAGCAGTACTTC
>TRBD2|TRBJ2-3|TRBV7-9|once
CASDSGPSTDTQYF
TGTGCCAGCGATAGCGGGCCGAGCACAGATACGCAGTATTTT
>-|TRBJ1-5|TRBV4-2|-
CASSQGGRSNQPQHF
TGTGCCAGCAGCCAGGGGGGCAGGAGCAATCAGCCCCAGCATTTT
>-|TRBJ1-4|TRBV5-1|once
CASSLGPELNEKLFF
TGCGCCAGCAGCTTGGGCCCGGAACTTAATGAAAAACTGTTTTTT
>-|TRBJ2-5|TRBV28|-
CASSRPRGETQYF
TGTGCCAGCAGTCGCCCCAGGGGAGAGACCCAGTACTTC
>-|TRBJ2-1|TRBV28|-
CASSSNNEQFF
TGTGCCAGCAGTTCTAACAATGAGCAGTTCTTC
>-|TRBJ2-1|TRBV2|-
CASTRADENNEQFF
TGTGCCAGCACCAGAGCGGATGAAAACAATGAGCAGTTCTTC
>-|TRBJ2-7|TRBV27|-
CASSPSSTEWAYEQYF
TGTGCCAGCAGTCCCTCTTCGACGGAATGGGCCTACGAGCAGTACTTC
>-|TRBJ1-4|TRBV28|-
CASSLRGEKLFF
TGTGCCAGCAGTTTAAGAGGCGAAAAACTGTTTTTT
>-|TRBJ2-7|TRBV30|-
CAWSGGSAYEQYF
TGTGCCTGGAGCGGCGGTTCCGCCTACGAGCAGTACTTC
>-|TRBJ2-7|TRBV7-9|-
CASSLGNTRANEQYF
TGTGCCAGCAGCTTAGGGAATACCAGGGCTAACGAGCAGTACTTC
>-|TRBJ2-2|TRBV19|-
CASTLNRDANTGELFF
TGTGCCAGCACCCTCAACAGGGACGCGAACACCGGGGAGCTGTTTTTT
>TRBD1|TRBJ1-2|TRBV5-5|-
CASSARWDSAYGYTF
TGTGCCAGCAGCGCGCGATGGGACAGTGCCTATGGCTACACCTTC
>-|TRBJ2-3|TRBV12-5|-
CASGLMVGGSTDTQYF
TGTGCTAGTGGTTTAATGGTAGGGGGAAGCACAGATACGCAGTATTTT
>TRBD1|TRBJ1-2|TRBV5-4|-
CASRLTGGEIKGYTF
TGTGCCAGCAGGTTGACAGGGGGCGAAATAAAGGGATACACCTTC
>-|TRBJ1-3|TRBV7-2|-
CASSLAPASGNTIYF
TGTGCCAGCAGCTTAGCTCCAGCCTCTGGAAACACCATATATTTT